The rows below give T cell receptor beta chains drawn from one sample of a study of T cell repertoires in cytomegalovirus infection. TCRdb called the reads again in MiXCR, with one record for every CDR3 protein. The table shows under 200,000 distinct CDR3 sequences, with about a tenth occurring only once. Sequencing was done on a sample of PBMCs. These receptor sequences come from a human donor in good health (CMV status not recorded). Some clones in this sample may be carry-over from other donors' samples. Each CDR3 is given with its conserved first and last residue. D genes are given only for firm matches. Size is stated for part of the rows, as once, few or many counts, or as a class when the clone is expanded.

TRBJ2-7 | TRBV28 | TRBD2 | few | TGTGCCAGCAGCTTAAGCGGGAGTCTTTCCTACGAGCAGTACTTC | CASSLSGSLSYEQYF
TRBJ1-3 | TRBV7-2 | . | many | TGTGCCAGCAGCTTAGGGGGGGCTTCTGGAAACACCATATATTTT | CASSLGGASGNTIYF
TRBJ1-5 | TRBV12-3/TRBV12-4 | . | . | TGTGCCAGCAGTTTAAGGCAGGGAAGTTCCCAGCATTTT | CASSLRQGSSQHF
TRBJ2-3 | TRBV18 | TRBD2 | few | TGTGCCAGCTCACAACTAGCGGGAGGGCCGGCTGATACGCAGTATTTT | CASSQLAGGPADTQYF
TRBJ2-3 | TRBV7-6 | . | many | TGTGCCAGCAGCTCTTCGGGACACAAAACGCAGTATTTT | CASSSSGHKTQYF
TRBJ1-1 | TRBV20-1 | . | . | TGCAGTGCCAGACGGGGGGCCATGAACACTGAAGCTTTCTTT | CSARRGAMNTEAFF
TRBJ2-1 | TRBV7-8 | . | many | TGTGCCAGCAGCCAAACCATGAGCTCCTACAATGAGCAGTTCTTC | CASSQTMSSYNEQFF
TRBJ1-5 | TRBV7-2 | . | many | TGTGCCAGCAGCTTAGTTCCAGGGAGCAATCAGCCCCAGCATTTT | CASSLVPGSNQPQHF
TRBJ2-3 | TRBV7-2 | . | many | TGTGCCAGCAGCTTAACCACGAGCACAGATACGCAGTATTTT | CASSLTTSTDTQYF
TRBJ2-1 | TRBV6-2/TRBV6-3 | . | many | TGTGCCAGCAGTTACTCGTGGAACGACAATGAGCAGTTCTTC | CASSYSWNDNEQFF
TRBJ2-7 | TRBV28 | TRBD2 | many | TGTGCCAGCAGTTTATTCTCGGGTAGCGGGAGGGGCGAGCAGTACTTC | CASSLFSGSGRGEQYF
TRBJ1-4 | TRBV7-9 | . | many | TGTGCCAGCAGCTTACTGGGCAGAGACGTTGAAAAACTGTTTTTT | CASSLLGRDVEKLFF
TRBJ1-1 | TRBV29-1 | . | few | TGCAGCGTTGGGCTCAGGGTGGGCAACACTGAAGCTTTCTTT | CSVGLRVGNTEAFF
TRBJ1-1 | TRBV14 | . | few | TGTGCCAGCAGCTATGGACCGGGCCGGAACACTGAAGCTTTCTTT | CASSYGPGRNTEAFF
TRBJ2-4 | TRBV14 | . | few | TGTGCCAGCAGCCAAGAAGCAGGGACCCTTATAAGGGCCAAAAACATTCAGTACTTC | CASSQEAGTLIRAKNIQYF
TRBJ2-1 | TRBV12-5 | TRBD1 | many | TGTGCTAGTGGTTCGGGACAGCCAAACAATGAGCAGTTCTTC | CASGSGQPNNEQFF
TRBJ1-5 | TRBV20-1 | . | . | TGCAGTGCTACACGGTCTTGGGATAGCAATCAGCCCCAGCATTTT | CSATRSWDSNQPQHF
TRBJ2-5 | TRBV7-2 | TRBD2 | many | TGTGCCAGCAGCGTTTCTAGCGGCGCAGAGACCCAGTACTTC | CASSVSSGAETQYF
TRBJ1-2 | TRBV4-1 | TRBD1 | many | TGCGCCAGCAGCCAAGATGACAGGGGGATCGATGGCTACACCTTC | CASSQDDRGIDGYTF
TRBJ2-1 | TRBV20-1 | TRBD2 | few | TGCAGCGGTCAACATCGGGGGGGTCCTCAATACAATGAGCAGTTCTTC | CSGQHRGGPQYNEQFF
TRBJ2-7 | TRBV6-5 | . | . | TGTGCCAGCAGTTACTCGCGGGAAAGGAACGAGCAGTACTTC | CASSYSRERNEQYF
TRBJ2-7 | TRBV28 | TRBD1 | many | TGTGCCAGCAGGACTAATTTGGGACAGGGAGTTTTTGGCTACGAGCAGTACTTC | CASRTNLGQGVFGYEQYF
TRBJ2-5 | TRBV10-3 | . | few | TGTGCCACCCTCGACAGTAAAGAGACCCAGTACTTC | CATLDSKETQYF
TRBJ2-1 | TRBV20-1 | TRBD2 | many | TGCAGTGCTAGAGATCCAAGCGGGGGGGATTACAATGAGCAGTTCTTC | CSARDPSGGDYNEQFF
TRBJ1-1 | TRBV7-2 | . | many | TGTGCCAGCAGCGATATAGGAGCGACCTTGGACACTGAAGCTTTCTTT | CASSDIGATLDTEAFF
TRBJ1-1 | TRBV7-9 | . | many | TGTGCCAGCAGCTTTGGGGGCAGTGACACTGAAGCTTTCTTT | CASSFGGSDTEAFF
TRBJ1-6 | TRBV7-2 | . | . | TGTGCCAGCAGCTTAGTAAAGCCGGGACGGATAAGAGATTCACCCCTCCACTTT | CASSLVKPGRIRDSPLHF
TRBJ2-1 | TRBV4-3 | . | . | TGCGCCAGCAGCCAAGAGTTCGACATATCTTTAAATGAGCAGTTCTTC | CASSQEFDISLNEQFF
TRBJ1-3 | TRBV14 | . | . | TGTGCCAGCAGCGCCCAAAAGATGGGTGGAGACACCATATATTTT | CASSAQKMGGDTIYF
TRBJ1-1 | TRBV7-8 | TRBD1 | many | TGTGCCAGCAGCTTGGTTGACAGGGAGTGGAGTCGGGTGAACACTGAAGCTTTCTTT | CASSLVDREWSRVNTEAFF
TRBJ2-5 | TRBV12-3/TRBV12-4 | . | few | TGTGCCAGCAGTTTAATTTTTGGCCACAGGGTAGGAGTAGAGACCCAGTACTTC | CASSLIFGHRVGVETQYF
TRBJ1-5 | TRBV2 | TRBD1 | many | TGTGCCAGCAGCCGAGGGGGCAACAATCAGCCCCAGCATTTT | CASSRGGNNQPQHF
TRBJ2-7 | TRBV15 | TRBD2 | few | TGTGCCACCAGCAGAGATTTGGCTAGCGGGAGTCACGAGCAGTACTTC | CATSRDLASGSHEQYF
TRBJ1-1 | TRBV12-3/TRBV12-4 | TRBD1 | few | TGTGCCAGCAGTATCCGGGACAGGGGAACTGAAGCTTTCTTT | CASSIRDRGTEAFF
TRBJ1-5 | TRBV7-2 | . | many | TGTGCCAGCAGCTTGTTGGGGCAGCATATCACGCCCCAGCATTTT | CASSLLGQHITPQHF
TRBJ2-7 | TRBV9 | . | few | TGTGCCAGCAGCGTAGAGTCAGTGGGAGTCTTGGGAGAGCAGTACTTC | CASSVESVGVLGEQYF
TRBJ1-2 | TRBV5-5 | . | many | TGTGCCAGCAGCTTGGACATCCCCAACTATGGCTACACCTTC | CASSLDIPNYGYTF
TRBJ1-3 | TRBV5-1 | TRBD1 | . | TGCGCCAGCAGCGGGGACAGGAGGGTCGGAGGAAACACCATATATTTT | CASSGDRRVGGNTIYF
TRBJ2-7 | TRBV7-2 | TRBD2 | many | TGTGCCAGCAGCTTAGGACTAGCGGGAGTTGGTCGGGAGCAGTACTTC | CASSLGLAGVGREQYF
TRBJ2-5 | TRBV27 | TRBD2 | many | TGTGCCAGCAGTTTAGGGGCGGGAGAAGGAGAGACCCAGTACTTC | CASSLGAGEGETQYF
TRBJ1-4 | TRBV16 | TRBD1 | . | TGTGCCAGCAGCCCCGGGACAGGGGCAACTAATGAAAAACTGTTTTTT | CASSPGTGATNEKLFF